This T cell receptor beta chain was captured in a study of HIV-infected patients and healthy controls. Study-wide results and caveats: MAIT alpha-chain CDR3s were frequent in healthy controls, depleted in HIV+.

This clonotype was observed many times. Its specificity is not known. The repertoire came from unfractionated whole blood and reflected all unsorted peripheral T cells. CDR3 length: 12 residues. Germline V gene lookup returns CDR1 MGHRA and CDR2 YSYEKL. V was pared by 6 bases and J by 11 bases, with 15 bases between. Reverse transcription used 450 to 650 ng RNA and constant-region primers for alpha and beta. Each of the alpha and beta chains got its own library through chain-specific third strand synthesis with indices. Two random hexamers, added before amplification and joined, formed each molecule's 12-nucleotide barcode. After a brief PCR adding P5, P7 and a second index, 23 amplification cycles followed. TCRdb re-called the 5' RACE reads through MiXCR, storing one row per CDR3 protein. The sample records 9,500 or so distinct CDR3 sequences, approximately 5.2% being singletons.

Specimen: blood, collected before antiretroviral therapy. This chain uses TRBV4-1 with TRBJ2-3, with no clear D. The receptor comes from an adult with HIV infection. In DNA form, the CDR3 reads TGCGCCAGCAGTCCAAATCAGGTGATGCAGTATTTT. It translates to CASSPNQVMQYF.